Shown below are 4 T cell receptor beta chains from a single sample sequenced in a study of cytomegalovirus exposure and HLA in healthy donors. Amplification used 60 Vbeta primers and 13 Jbeta primers. The table came from immunoSEQ multiplex PCR; TCRdb's copy has only in-frame clones and leaves some out. Of about 130,000 clones detected, roughly a tenth appear once; the ten largest clones hold 3.5% to 5%. The sequenced material came from PBMCs. These receptors were taken from a woman aged 18 to 35 in good health and CMV-seropositive.

The rearrangement links TRBV9 to TRBJ2-5, with 11 positions matching TRBD2. The CDR3 consists of 16 residues. Germline CDR1 is SGDLS and CDR2 is YYNGEE. Unmatched junction bases numbered 6, after V lost 3 bases and J lost 2 bases. In DNA, the CDR3 is TGTGCCAGCAGCGAGCGGGGACTAGCGGCTCAAGAGACCCAGTACTTC. Amino acids: CASSERGLAAQETQYF.

This clone occurred a few times. The rearrangement joins TRBV5-1 to TRBJ2-5; D unresolved. The CDR3 spans 14 residues. Trimming removed 5 bases at V and 0 bases at J, with 11 bases between. Germline lookup yields CDR1 SGHRS and CDR2 YFSETQ. Written as DNA, the CDR3 is TGCGCCAGCAGAGATGAGGCGTACCAAGAGACCCAGTACTTC. Its protein product is CASRDEAYQETQYF.

The J gene is TRBJ2-1, the V gene TRBV2; 9 bases match TRBD1. J was trimmed by 3 bases and V by 8 bases; bases with no gene match: 5. Germline V CDR1 and CDR2: SNHLY, FYNNEI. This CDR3 has 14 residues. This CDR3 is CASGRQGVYNEQFF. The DNA for the CDR3 is TGTGCCAGCGGTAGACAGGGGGTCTACAATGAGCAGTTCTTC.

This clone was seen a few times. V is TRBV28 and J is TRBJ1-3; no firm D call. The CDR3 loop spans 14 amino acids. V was trimmed by 6 bases and J by 3 bases, leaving 12 bases between them. Germline V gives CDR1 MDHEN, CDR2 SYDVKM. In DNA, the CDR3 is TGTGCCAGCAGCTCCCTACGGAGTGGAAACACCATATATTTT. Amino acids: CASSSLRSGNTIYF.